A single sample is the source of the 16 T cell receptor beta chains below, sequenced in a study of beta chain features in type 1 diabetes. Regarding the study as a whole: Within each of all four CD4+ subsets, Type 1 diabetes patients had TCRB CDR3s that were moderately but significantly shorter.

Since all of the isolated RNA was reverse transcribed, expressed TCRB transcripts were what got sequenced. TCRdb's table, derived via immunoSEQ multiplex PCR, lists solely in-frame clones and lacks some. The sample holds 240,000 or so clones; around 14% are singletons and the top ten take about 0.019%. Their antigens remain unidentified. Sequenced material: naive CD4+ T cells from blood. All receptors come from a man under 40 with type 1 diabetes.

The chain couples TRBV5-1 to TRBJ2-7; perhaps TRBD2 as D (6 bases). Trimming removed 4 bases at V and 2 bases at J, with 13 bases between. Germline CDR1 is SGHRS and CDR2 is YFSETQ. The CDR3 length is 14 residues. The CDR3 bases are TGCGCCAGCAGCCCCCGGGACTCCACCTACGAGCAGTACTTC. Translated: CASSPRDSTYEQYF.

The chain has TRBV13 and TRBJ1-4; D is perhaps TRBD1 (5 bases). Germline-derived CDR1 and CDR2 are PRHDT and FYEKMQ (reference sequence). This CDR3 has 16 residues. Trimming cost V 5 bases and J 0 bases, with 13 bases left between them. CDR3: CASSPGLKSTNEKLFF. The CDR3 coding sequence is TGTGCCAGCAGCCCGGGACTAAAGTCAACTAATGAAAAACTGTTTTTT. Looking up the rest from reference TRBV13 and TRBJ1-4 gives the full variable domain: AAGVIQSPRHLIKEKRETATLKCYPIPRHDTVYWYQQGPGQDPQFLISFYEKMQSDKGSIPDRFSAQQFSDYHSELNMSSLELGDSALYFCASSPGLKSTNEKLFFGSGTQLSVL.

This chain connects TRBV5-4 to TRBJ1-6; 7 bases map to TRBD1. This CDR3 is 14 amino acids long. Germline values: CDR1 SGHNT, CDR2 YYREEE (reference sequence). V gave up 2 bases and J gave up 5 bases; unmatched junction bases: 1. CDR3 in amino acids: CASSLQGHNSPLHF. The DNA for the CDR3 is TGTGCCAGCAGCTTACAGGGGCATAATTCACCCCTCCACTTT.

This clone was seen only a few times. CDR3 sequence: CASSSGQEKLFF. In DNA, the CDR3 is TGTGCCAGCAGCTCCGGACAGGAAAAACTGTTTTTT. This chain connects TRBV13 to TRBJ1-4, with a tentative D call TRBD1 (6 bases). Trimming shortened V by 4 bases and J by 8 bases, and 8 bases separated the two germline ends. The CDR3 extends over 12 amino acids. Germline V gene lookup returns CDR1 PRHDT and CDR2 FYEKMQ (reference sequence).

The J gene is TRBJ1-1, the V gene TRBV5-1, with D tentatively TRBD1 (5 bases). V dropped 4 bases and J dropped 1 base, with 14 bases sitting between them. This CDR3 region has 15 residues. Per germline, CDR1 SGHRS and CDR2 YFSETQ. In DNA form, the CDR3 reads TGCGCCAGCAGCACCGACAGTCCCCCGAACACTGAAGCTTTCTTT. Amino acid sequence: CASSTDSPPNTEAFF.

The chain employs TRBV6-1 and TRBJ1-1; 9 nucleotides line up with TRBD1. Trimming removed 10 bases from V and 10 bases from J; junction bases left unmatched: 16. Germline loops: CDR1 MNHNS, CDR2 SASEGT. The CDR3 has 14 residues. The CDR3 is CATLYEHRGLGAFF. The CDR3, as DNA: TGTGCCACCCTATACGAACACAGGGGGCTAGGAGCTTTCTTT.

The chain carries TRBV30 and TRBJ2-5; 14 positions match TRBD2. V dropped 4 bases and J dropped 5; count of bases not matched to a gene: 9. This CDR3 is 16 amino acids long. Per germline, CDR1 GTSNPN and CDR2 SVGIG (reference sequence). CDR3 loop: CAWTPGLAGGGETQYF. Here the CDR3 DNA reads TGTGCCTGGACTCCCGGACTAGCGGGAGGAGGGGAGACCCAGTACTTC. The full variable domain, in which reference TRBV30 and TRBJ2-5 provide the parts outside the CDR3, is SQTIHQWPATLVQPVGSPLSLECTVEGTSNPNLYWYRQAAGRGLQLLFYSVGIGQISSEVPQNLSASRPQDRQFILSSKKLLLSDSGFYLCAWTPGLAGGGETQYFGPGTRLLVL.

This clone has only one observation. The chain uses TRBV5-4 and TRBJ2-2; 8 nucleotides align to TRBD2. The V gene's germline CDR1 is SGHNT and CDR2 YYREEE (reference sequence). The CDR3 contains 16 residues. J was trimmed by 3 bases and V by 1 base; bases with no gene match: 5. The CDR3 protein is CASSLRPSGYTGELFF. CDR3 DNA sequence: TGTGCCAGCAGCTTGCGGCCTAGCGGGTACACCGGGGAGCTGTTTTTT.

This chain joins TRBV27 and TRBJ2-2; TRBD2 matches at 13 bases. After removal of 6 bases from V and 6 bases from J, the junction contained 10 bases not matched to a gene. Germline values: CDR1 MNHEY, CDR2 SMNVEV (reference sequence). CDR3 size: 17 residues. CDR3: CASSPRPTSGRAGELFF. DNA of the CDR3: TGTGCCAGCAGCCCCCGCCCCACTAGCGGGAGGGCCGGGGAGCTGTTTTTT.

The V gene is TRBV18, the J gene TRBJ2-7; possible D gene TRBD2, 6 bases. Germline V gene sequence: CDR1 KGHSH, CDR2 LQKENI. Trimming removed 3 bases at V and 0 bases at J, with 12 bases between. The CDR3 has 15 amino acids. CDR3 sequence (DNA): TGTGCCAGCTCACCCCCTAGCGCTGGCTCCTACGAGCAGTACTTC. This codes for CASSPPSAGSYEQYF.

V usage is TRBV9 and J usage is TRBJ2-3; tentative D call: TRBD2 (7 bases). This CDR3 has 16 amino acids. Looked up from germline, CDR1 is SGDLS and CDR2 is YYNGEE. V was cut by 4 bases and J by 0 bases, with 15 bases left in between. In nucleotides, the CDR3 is TGTGCCAGCAGCAGAGAGGGGGGGCAAAGCACAGATACGCAGTATTTT. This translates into CASSREGGQSTDTQYF.

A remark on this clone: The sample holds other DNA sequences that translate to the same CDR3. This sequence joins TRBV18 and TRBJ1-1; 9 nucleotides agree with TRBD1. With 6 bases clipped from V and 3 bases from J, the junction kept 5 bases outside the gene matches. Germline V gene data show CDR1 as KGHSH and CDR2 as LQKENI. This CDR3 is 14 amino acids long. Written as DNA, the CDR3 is TGTGCCAGCTCTCGGGGACAGGGTGACACTGAAGCTTTCTTT. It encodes CASSRGQGDTEAFF. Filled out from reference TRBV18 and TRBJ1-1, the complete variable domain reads NAGVMQNPRHLVRRRGQEARLRCSPMKGHSHVYWYRQLPEEGLKFMVYLQKENIIDESGMPKERFSAEFPKEGPSILRIQQVVRGDSAAYFCASSRGQGDTEAFFGQGTRLTVV.

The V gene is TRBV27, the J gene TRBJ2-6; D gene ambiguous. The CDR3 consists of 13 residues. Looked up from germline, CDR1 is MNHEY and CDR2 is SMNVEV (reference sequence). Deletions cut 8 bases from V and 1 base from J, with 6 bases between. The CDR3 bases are TGTGCCAGCCGAGGATCTGGGGCCAACGTCCTGACTTTC. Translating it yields CASRGSGANVLTF.

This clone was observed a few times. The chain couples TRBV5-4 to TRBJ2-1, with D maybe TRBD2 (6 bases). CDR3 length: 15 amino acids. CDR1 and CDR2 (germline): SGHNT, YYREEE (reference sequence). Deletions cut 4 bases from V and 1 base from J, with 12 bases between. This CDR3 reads CASSRGTTSYNEQFF. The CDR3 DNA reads TGTGCCAGCAGCCGCGGGACCACTTCCTACAATGAGCAGTTCTTC.

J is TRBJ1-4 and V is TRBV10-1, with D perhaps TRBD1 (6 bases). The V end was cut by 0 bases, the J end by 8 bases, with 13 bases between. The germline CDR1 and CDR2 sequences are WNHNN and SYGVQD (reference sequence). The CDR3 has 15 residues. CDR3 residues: CASSESRGGEEKLFF. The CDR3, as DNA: TGCGCCAGCAGTGAGTCCAGAGGGGGGGAAGAAAAACTGTTTTTT.

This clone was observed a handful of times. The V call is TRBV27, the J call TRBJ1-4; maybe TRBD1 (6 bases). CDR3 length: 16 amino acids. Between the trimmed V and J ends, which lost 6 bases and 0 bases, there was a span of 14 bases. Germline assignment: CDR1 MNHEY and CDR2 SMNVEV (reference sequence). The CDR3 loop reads CASRPGQLATNEKLFF. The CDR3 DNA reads TGTGCCAGCAGACCCGGACAGCTAGCAACTAATGAAAAACTGTTTTTT.